The 2 T cell receptor beta chains given below trace back to one sample, sequenced in a study of cytomegalovirus exposure and HLA in healthy donors (TCRdb year 2017). Library preparation employed the immunoSEQ multiplex PCR assay. For the multiplex PCR, a mixture combining 60 forward primers for TCR Vbeta segments and 13 reverse primers for TCR Jbeta segments was used. The table was pulled from immuneACCESS by TCRdb, which kept in-frame rearrangements only. Such tables lose some clones; where checked, under half of the loss comes from unresolved V genes, and the rest has no known cause. This sample gives about 89,000 clones in total; roughly 67% of them show up just once. Around 2% of the sample belongs to the ten largest clones. Sequencing was carried out using PBMCs. The receptors originated from a human donor in good health.

V and J are TRBV7-2 and TRBJ1-4; D ambiguous. CDR3 length: 13 residues. Trimming cost V 5 bases and J 5 bases, with 9 bases left between them. Germline loops: CDR1 SGHTA, CDR2 FQGNSA. The CDR3 here is CASSSGPNEKLFF. The CDR3 DNA reads TGTGCCAGCAGCAGCGGGCCCAATGAAAAACTGTTTTTT.

The rearrangement joins TRBV6-4 to TRBJ1-6; TRBD1 agrees at 10 bases. Germline V gives CDR1 MRHNA, CDR2 SNTAGT. J was trimmed by 6 bases and V by 2 bases; bases with no gene match: 13. This CDR3 contains 19 residues. The CDR3 nucleotides read TGTGCCAGCAGTGACGGATGGGACAGGGGAGCCGGGGGTAATTCACCCCTCCACTTT. Its translation: CASSDGWDRGAGGNSPLHF.